Listed here are 19 T cell receptor beta chains from one sample, sequenced in a study of low-dose radiotherapy and immunotherapy resistance in tumors. TCR amplification involved roughly 21 PCR cycles with a constant-region primer and V-primer adapter. Via MiXCR, TCRdb re-called the reads, giving one row per CDR3 protein. Of tens of thousands of distinct CDR3 sequences listed, 10% to 15% were seen once; the top ten hold 5.5% to 8%. Time point meaning: before trial treatment. Here the sequenced sample was PBMCs, taken before treatment. Every receptor here comes from a female donor with ovarian cancer.

The table lists this clonotype with many counts. The chain combines TRBV7-8 with TRBJ2-2, with 7 bases lining up with TRBD2. Germline V lookup: CDR1 SGHVS, CDR2 FQNEAQ. The CDR3 loop spans 17 amino acids. With 1 base clipped from V and 6 bases from J, the junction kept 11 bases outside the gene matches. The CDR3 loop reads CASSLGQAGAFPGELFF. In DNA form, the CDR3 reads TGTGCCAGCAGCTTAGGGCAGGCGGGAGCTTTTCCCGGGGAGCTGTTTTTT.

This clonotype was found many times. The V call is TRBV4-1, the J call TRBJ2-7; a weak D match, TRBD1 (6 bases). The CDR3 has 17 amino acids. Deletions cut 0 bases from V and 9 bases from J, with 24 bases between. Germline loops: CDR1 MGHRA, CDR2 YSYEKL. Here the CDR3 DNA reads TGCGCCAGCAGCCAAGATTCAGGGGCAGGGAGTACCAGAGGGCAGTACTTC. This sequence encodes CASSQDSGAGSTRGQYF.

This clonotype came up many times. The rearrangement joins TRBV7-2 to TRBJ2-1; the D is unclear. Trimming shortened V by 0 bases and J by 3 bases, and 6 bases separated the two germline ends. This CDR3 region has 14 residues. Germline CDR1 reads SGHTA; CDR2 reads FQGNSA. The CDR3, as DNA: TGTGCCAGCAGCTTAGCGGCCAACTACAATGAGCAGTTCTTC. Translation: CASSLAANYNEQFF.

The chain combines TRBV5-4 with TRBJ1-3; TRBD1 agrees at 7 bases. V trimming: 4 bases; J trimming: 5 bases; junction bases outside the gene matches: 6. The CDR3 runs to 14 residues. The germline CDR1 and CDR2 sequences are SGHNT and YYREEE (reference sequence). The CDR3 region is CASSPDRYRNTIYF. Written as DNA, the CDR3 is TGTGCCAGCAGCCCGGACAGGTACAGAAACACCATATATTTT.

This clonotype was observed at least ten times. The chain uses TRBV6-6 and TRBJ1-1; D is possibly TRBD1 (5 bases). This CDR3 region has 12 residues. The germline V and J ends were trimmed by 3 bases and 7 bases, with 9 bases remaining between them. Germline values: CDR1 MNHNY, CDR2 SVGAGI (reference sequence). The CDR3 spells CASSYSDIEAFF. CDR3 nucleotides: TGTGCCAGCAGTTATTCGGACATTGAAGCTTTCTTT.

This clonotype was observed a few times. V usage is TRBV5-6 and J usage is TRBJ2-5, with 7 positions matching TRBD2. V dropped 2 bases and J dropped 1; count of bases not matched to a gene: 11. The germline V gene has CDR1 SGHDT and CDR2 YYEEEE. The CDR3 length is 17 residues. The CDR3 protein is CASSFGDRGVLQETQYF. The CDR3 coding sequence is TGTGCCAGCAGCTTCGGTGACCGGGGGGTCCTCCAAGAGACCCAGTACTTC.

This clonotype has ten or more counts. The chain uses TRBV4-1 and TRBJ1-5; D is ambiguous. The V end lost 0 bases, the J end lost 4 bases, and 7 bases lay between the germline ends. Germline V gene sequence: CDR1 MGHRA, CDR2 YSYEKL. The length of the CDR3 is 14 residues. Here the CDR3 reads CASSQESGNQPQHF. CDR3 coding DNA: TGCGCCAGCAGCCAAGAGTCGGGGAATCAGCCCCAGCATTTT.

This clonotype was seen at least ten times. V and J are TRBV6-8 and TRBJ2-7, with 9 nucleotides matching TRBD1. The germline V gene has CDR1 MNHGY and CDR2 SAAAGT. The junction had 10 bases not matched to a gene; V was cut back by 1 base and J by 3 bases. This CDR3 is built from 17 residues. The CDR3 DNA sequence: TGTGCCAGCAGTTACTTTCCCCCGGGACAGGGAGGCTACGAGCAGTACTTC. Its translation is CASSYFPPGQGGYEQYF.

This clonotype was detected ten times or more. The V and J genes are TRBV7-3 and TRBJ1-1, with a weak D call TRBD1 (5 bases). V was clipped by 4 bases and J by 3 bases, with 12 bases between them. This CDR3 region has 14 residues. The germline V gene has CDR1 SGHTA and CDR2 FQGTGA. The chain's CDR3 is CASSSQGGDTEAFF. CDR3 DNA: TGTGCCAGCAGCTCCCAGGGAGGGGACACTGAAGCTTTCTTT.

Ten or more counts support this clonotype. The chain joins TRBV7-3 to TRBJ2-7; D is possibly TRBD1 or TRBD2 (5 bases each). The CDR3 runs 17 residues. Germline CDR1 and CDR2: SGHTA and FQGTGA. The V end lost 5 bases, the J end lost 4 bases, and 24 bases lay between the germline ends. CDR3 bases: TGTGCCAGCAGCCCCCATCCCACCGGGACCCACAGATACGAGCAGTACTTC. As protein: CASSPHPTGTHRYEQYF.

The CDR3 bases are TGTGCCAGCAGCTACGGGACGGATAACACCGGGGAGCTGTTTTTT. The encoded protein is CASSYGTDNTGELFF. The chain recombines TRBV5-7 with TRBJ2-2; D is perhaps TRBD1 or TRBD2 (5 bases each). TRBV5-7 is identified as an open reading frame with a role that is uncertain. V was pared by 3 bases and J by 2 bases, with 11 bases between. The CDR3 length is 15 residues.

This clonotype was observed many times. The chain combines TRBV12-3 or TRBV12-4 with TRBJ2-7, with TRBD1 identical over 12 bases. The CDR3 extends over 15 amino acids. Losses at the gene ends were 3 bases for V and 6 bases for J; bases not matched to a gene: 6. In DNA form, the CDR3 reads TGTGCCAGCAGTTTTGGTGGGACAGGGGGCGTCGAGCAGTACTTC. Its protein product is CASSFGGTGGVEQYF.

At least ten counts were recorded for this clonotype. CDR3 loop: CASSGSGSYNSPLHF. In DNA, the CDR3 is TGTGCCAGCAGTGGTTCGGGATCTTATAATTCACCCCTCCACTTT. V gene TRBV6-2 or TRBV6-3 combines with J gene TRBJ1-6; D unresolved. CDR3 length: 15 amino acids. The germline V gene has CDR1 MNHEY and CDR2 SVGEGT. Between the trimmed V and J ends, which lost 5 bases and 4 bases, there was a span of 12 bases.

In this sample, this clonotype turned up many times. CDR3 residues: CASSLAGASTYNEQFF. The CDR3 DNA is TGTGCCAGCAGCTTAGCAGGGGCAAGCACCTACAATGAGCAGTTCTTC. The chain couples TRBV7-8 to TRBJ2-1; weak D call: TRBD1 (5 bases). Trimming left V 0 bases short and J 2 bases short, with 11 bases between. CDR3 length equals 16 residues. CDR1 and CDR2 from the germline V gene are SGHVS and FQNEAQ.

The J gene is TRBJ1-1, the V gene TRBV10-3, with 7 bases lining up with TRBD1. CDR1 is ENHRY and CDR2 is SYGVKD in the germline V gene. The ends lost 6 bases at V and 3 bases at J; junction bases unmatched: 7. This CDR3 is 14 amino acids long. This chain's CDR3 is CAISRSGTDTEAFF. For the CDR3, the DNA is TGTGCCATCAGCCGGAGTGGGACAGACACTGAAGCTTTCTTT.

The genes are TRBV9 and TRBJ2-2; no reliable D call. The V gene's germline CDR1 is SGDLS and CDR2 YYNGEE. The CDR3 length is 14 residues. V lost 3 bases and J lost 2, with 8 bases in between. The CDR3 is CASSATPNTGELFF. The CDR3 DNA is TGTGCCAGCAGCGCGACACCCAACACCGGGGAGCTGTTTTTT.

This clonotype has a count of ten or more. The gene calls are TRBV23-1 and TRBJ2-1, with 7 bases identical to TRBD1. TRBV23-1 is identified as an open reading frame with a role that is uncertain. The CDR3 spans 15 residues. Germline trimming cut 8 bases from V and 5 bases from J; bases unmatched to any gene: 12. CDR3 amino acids: CASERGRGSNNEQFF. In DNA form, the CDR3 reads TGCGCCAGCGAAAGGGGGCGCGGGTCCAACAATGAGCAGTTCTTC.

This clonotype was detected ten times or more. The chain couples TRBV6-2 or TRBV6-3 to TRBJ2-7; 7 bases agree with TRBD2. The V and J ends lost 0 bases and 7 bases, in that order; junction bases with no gene match: 12. Germline V lookup: CDR1 MNHEY, CDR2 SVGEGT. The CDR3 has 16 amino acids. The CDR3 protein is CASSYSGSRGVGEQYF. The CDR3 DNA is TGTGCCAGCAGTTACTCTGGTAGTCGGGGGGTTGGGGAGCAGTACTTC.

This clonotype appeared many times. This sequence joins TRBV5-1 and TRBJ2-2; D is unclear. The length of the CDR3 is 14 residues. Germline V gene sequence: CDR1 SGHRS, CDR2 YFSETQ. V was cut by 7 bases and J by 8 bases, with 18 bases left in between. The CDR3 coding sequence is TGCGCCAGCGGCCGGCAGCCAGAGAATGGGGAGCTGTTTTTT. Its translation is CASGRQPENGELFF.